This T cell receptor (beta chain) was sequenced for a study of post-analysis software for immune sequencing data (dated by TCRdb to 2015 to 2017). About the study as a whole: Recorded disease courses included relapsing-remitting, secondary progressive and progressive-relapsing multiple sclerosis, with some patients lacking subtype annotation. A subset of samples was prepared in parallel using single-end sample barcoding, then pooled and co-amplified after Illumina adapter ligation. The patient repertoires were set against approximately 10 previously published healthy control repertoires from donors whose ages ranged from about 6 to 25 years. Points the paper makes about the study in general: Direct clustering with F measure revealed strong co-clustering of samples prepared in the same batch, which led to a batch-effect correction. The control group was slightly older than the multiple sclerosis patient group. Multiple sclerosis patients had significantly lower normalized Chao1 diversity than controls, a result that suggests substantial peripheral T-cell clonal expansion. Patients showed significantly higher frequencies than controls for five TRBV segments, among them TRBV5-6, TRBV5-1 and TRBV20-1.

Library construction relied on PCR. Sequencing took place on an Illumina HiSeq 2500. Unique molecular identifiers were incorporated into TCR beta cDNA libraries to reduce PCR and sequencing biases. Every 1 to 10 million input T cells yielded around 500,000 cDNA molecules, meaning each molecule approximated one T cell. The same protocol used for the earlier healthy control dataset was applied to prepare and sequence the patient libraries. Within a given batch, samples were prepared together, multiplexed and sequenced on the same HiSeq lane. Processing in the source paper ran as follows. MIGEC was used to process the raw barcoded reads, and molecular identifier groups with only a single read were discarded before consensus assembly and CDR3 extraction. Clonotype tables were post-analysed with VDJtools, and diversity was normalized by down-sampling all datasets to the smallest sample size. To correct batch-related cross-sample contamination, repertoire overlap clustering matched CDR3 amino acid sequences but not nucleotide sequences. The public reads were reanalyzed by TCRdb: fastp trimming at Q25, MiXCR alignment, in-frame beta chains only. When rows share a CDR3 protein, they turn into one entry using the most common DNA and genes. What appears here as the V and J calls and clone size reflects TCRdb's work, not the paper's. The sample profile shows 450,000 to 650,000 distinct CDR3 sequences; roughly 45% of them were found once. The ten largest make up more than 1.5% of the sample.

This clonotype was observed a few times. Its antigen remains unidentified. Base qualities are missing; no much larger clone stands one base away. To demonstrate the VDJtools post-analysis software, TCR beta repertoires were profiled from the peripheral blood of over ten young patients with multiple sclerosis. The patients with multiple sclerosis were children and adolescents between 6 and 15 years of age. The germline V gene yields SGHTA for CDR1 and FQGNSA for CDR2. Reading from cysteine to phenylalanine, the CDR3 counts 15 amino acids. The DNA shown is the 45-base CDR3, in frame from base 1. Trimming removed 4 bases from V and 3 bases from J; the gene matches leave 8 bases unexplained.

The chain links TRBV7-2 with TRBJ2-7; TRBD1 agrees with 8 junctional bases. The source material was blood. The clonotype was recovered from a girl between 5 and 17 years old with multiple sclerosis. The DNA sequence reads TGTGCCAGCAGCTCCCGGACAGGGACGGGCTACGAGCAGTACTTC. Translated, it reads CASSSRTGTGYEQYF.